Listed below are T cell receptor beta chains from one sample, sequenced in a study of cytomegalovirus exposure and HLA in healthy donors. Some clones are missing from TCRdb's copy, which holds only in-frame ones; the method was immunoSEQ multiplex PCR. The data contain some 120,000 clones, roughly 79% of them singletons. The sequencing input was PBMCs. These receptor sequences come from a woman in her twenties or thirties in good health and CMV-seronegative. CDR3s include the opening cysteine and the closing phenylalanine or tryptophan. D genes are given only for firm matches. The listing skips clone size in some rows; elsewhere it reads once, few, many or a size class.

v_gene	d_gene	abundance	j_gene	CDR3aa	CDR3nt
TRBV19	-	-	TRBJ1-1	CASSPRQESEAFF	TGTGCCAGTAGCCCCAGACAGGAAAGTGAAGCTTTCTTT
TRBV25-1	-	-	TRBJ2-3	CASSRSGTSLTDTQYF	TGTGCCAGCAGTAGGAGCGGAACTTCTCTCACAGATACGCAGTATTTT
TRBV28	-	-	TRBJ1-4	CASSLREEKLFF	TGTGCCAGCAGTTTACGGGAGGAAAAACTGTTTTTT
TRBV11-2	-	once	TRBJ1-5	CASSGRTPREAHCNQPQHF	TGTGCCAGCAGCGGTCGAACGCCCCGGGAAGCACATTGCAATCAGCCCCAGCATTTT
TRBV6-1	-	-	TRBJ1-1	CASSDLRENTEAFF	TGTGCCAGCAGTGATTTGAGGGAGAACACTGAAGCTTTCTTT
TRBV28	TRBD1	-	TRBJ1-2	CASSRRDSYGYTF	TGTGCCAGCAGCCGCCGGGACAGCTATGGCTACACCTTC
TRBV6-1	-	-	TRBJ1-2	CASGGTAFYGYTF	TGTGCCAGCGGCGGGACGGCCTTCTATGGCTACACCTTC
TRBV7-2	-	-	TRBJ2-3	CASSNLPRGTDTQYF	TGTGCCAGCAGCAACCTTCCCCGGGGGACAGATACGCAGTATTTT
TRBV4-1	TRBD1	once	TRBJ2-3	CASSQSGGILTDTQYF	TGCGCCAGCAGCCAGTCAGGGGGCATCTTGACAGATACGCAGTATTTT
TRBV19	TRBD1	-	TRBJ1-5	CASRLDRGDYSNQPQHF	TGTGCCAGTAGGCTTGACAGGGGCGATTATAGCAATCAGCCCCAGCATTTT
TRBV28	-	-	TRBJ2-7	CASSLWGGPKPYEQYF	TGTGCCAGCAGTTTATGGGGGGGACCTAAACCCTACGAGCAGTACTTC
TRBV6-1	TRBD1	-	TRBJ1-1	CASKTGVATEAFF	TGTGCCAGCAAAACAGGGGTGGCGACTGAAGCTTTCTTT
TRBV25-1	TRBD1	-	TRBJ2-7	CASRLGQGSYEQYF	TGTGCCAGCAGGCTGGGACAGGGCTCCTACGAGCAGTACTTC
TRBV5-4	TRBD2	few	TRBJ2-1	CASSWEGAGLAWNEQFF	TGTGCCAGCAGCTGGGAGGGTGCGGGACTAGCATGGAATGAGCAGTTCTTC
TRBV4-1	TRBD2	-	TRBJ2-2	CASSQSGGSLYTGELFF	TGCGCCAGCAGCCAATCGGGGGGGTCGCTATACACCGGGGAGCTGTTTTTT
TRBV18	-	-	TRBJ1-1	CASSPNRVNTEAFF	TGTGCCAGCTCACCTAACAGGGTGAACACTGAAGCTTTCTTT
TRBV19	-	few	TRBJ1-2	CASRLQGIEGYTF	TGTGCCAGTAGGCTACAGGGAATTGAGGGCTACACCTTC
TRBV19	TRBD1	-	TRBJ1-2	CASSMGQVIDGYTF	TGTGCCAGTAGTATGGGACAGGTAATTGATGGCTACACCTTC
TRBV19	TRBD1	-	TRBJ1-4	CASSTGTVNEKLFF	TGTGCCAGTAGTACCGGGACAGTTAATGAAAAACTGTTTTTT
TRBV6-1	TRBD1	few	TRBJ1-5	CASREGQASDQPQHF	TGTGCCAGCAGAGAGGGACAGGCGAGTGATCAGCCCCAGCATTTT
TRBV13	-	few	TRBJ1-4	CASSLGTAEKLFF	TGTGCCAGCAGCTTAGGGACAGCTGAAAAACTGTTTTTT
TRBV9	TRBD2	-	TRBJ2-3	CASSAGGRIRTDTQYF	TGTGCCAGCAGCGCGGGGGGGCGGATACGCACAGATACGCAGTATTTT
TRBV4-1	-	-	TRBJ1-4	CASSQEGSNREKLFF	TGCGCCAGCAGCCAAGAAGGGTCCAACAGGGAAAAACTGTTTTTT
TRBV27	TRBD2	-	TRBJ2-1	CASRPRGRVEQFF	TGTGCCAGCAGACCCCGGGGGAGGGTTGAGCAGTTCTTC
TRBV28	TRBD1	-	TRBJ1-4	CASSSAGGKKGEKLFF	TGTGCCAGCAGTTCCGCAGGGGGCAAAAAAGGCGAAAAACTGTTTTTT
TRBV28	-	-	TRBJ2-7	CASSLAATYEQYF	TGTGCCAGCAGTTTAGCGGCGACCTACGAGCAGTACTTC
TRBV15	TRBD1	-	TRBJ2-1	CATSRDVQGAYNEQFF	TGTGCCACCAGCAGAGATGTGCAGGGGGCCTACAATGAGCAGTTCTTC
TRBV18	TRBD1	-	TRBJ2-6	CASSPVGPGQGTSGANVLTF	TGTGCCAGCTCACCAGTAGGACCGGGACAGGGAACCTCTGGGGCCAACGTCCTGACTTTC
TRBV9	TRBD2	-	TRBJ2-7	CASSVDPSGGLGNEQYF	TGTGCCAGCAGCGTAGACCCCAGCGGGGGACTTGGGAACGAGCAGTACTTC
TRBV27	TRBD2	-	TRBJ2-1	CASSLGAGIRLAGVSEQFF	TGTGCCAGCAGTTTAGGGGCAGGGATCAGACTAGCGGGAGTTTCTGAGCAGTTCTTC
TRBV2	TRBD1	-	TRBJ2-1	CASTPRTGGRNEQFF	TGTGCCAGCACCCCGAGGACAGGGGGCCGAAATGAGCAGTTCTTC
TRBV7-8	-	once	TRBJ2-5	CASRLGGGQETQYF	TGTGCCAGCAGACTAGGGGGGGGGCAAGAGACCCAGTACTTC
TRBV10-3	-	once	TRBJ2-3	CAIRTVSTDTQYF	TGTGCCATCCGTACGGTTAGCACAGATACGCAGTATTTT
TRBV18	TRBD2	-	TRBJ2-7	CASSPRGGDPYEQYF	TGTGCCAGCTCACCAAGGGGAGGGGACCCCTACGAGCAGTACTTC
TRBV5-6	TRBD1	-	TRBJ1-1	CASSWTGTEAFF	TGTGCCAGCAGTTGGACAGGGACTGAAGCTTTCTTT
TRBV7-9	TRBD1	once	TRBJ1-3	CASSQRTGQATFSGNTIYF	TGTGCCAGCAGCCAACGGACAGGACAGGCTACCTTCTCTGGAAACACCATATATTTT
TRBV7-8	-	-	TRBJ2-3	CASSSRTTSTDTQYF	TGTGCCAGCAGCTCCCGGACTACGAGCACAGATACGCAGTATTTT
TRBV9	TRBD2	-	TRBJ2-1	CASSFGLAGYNEQFF	TGTGCCAGCAGCTTCGGACTAGCGGGGTACAATGAGCAGTTCTTC
TRBV11-2	-	-	TRBJ1-5	CASSLSLGGGQPQHF	TGTGCCAGCAGCTTATCCCTTGGGGGCGGTCAGCCCCAGCATTTT
TRBV6-5	TRBD1	-	TRBJ1-1	CASSSLYRGRITEAFF	TGTGCCAGCAGTTCCCTATACAGGGGGCGGATCACTGAAGCTTTCTTT
TRBV7-9	-	-	TRBJ2-4	CASSLDRLENIQYF	TGTGCCAGCAGCTTAGACCGACTGGAAAACATTCAGTACTTC
TRBV5-1	-	-	TRBJ1-3	CASSLVPGGNGNTIYF	TGCGCCAGCAGCTTGGTCCCGGGAGGGAATGGAAACACCATATATTTT
TRBV30	-	-	TRBJ1-1	CAWIAERRGTEAFF	TGTGCCTGGATTGCTGAGAGAAGGGGGACTGAAGCTTTCTTT
TRBV5-1	TRBD1	-	TRBJ2-6	CASSLARRGQGSSGANVLTF	TGCGCCAGCAGCTTGGCCCGTCGGGGACAGGGAAGCTCTGGGGCCAACGTCCTGACTTTC
TRBV30	TRBD1	-	TRBJ1-1	CAWQGTGVEAFF	TGTGCCTGGCAGGGGACAGGGGTTGAAGCTTTCTTT
TRBV6-6	TRBD2	-	TRBJ2-1	CASSHGTSGRAEEQFF	TGTGCCAGCAGCCATGGGACTAGCGGGAGGGCAGAGGAGCAGTTCTTC
TRBV21-1	-	-	TRBJ1-5	CASSKDGGGGYSNQPQHF	TGTGCCAGCAGCAAAGATGGAGGGGGCGGATATAGCAATCAGCCCCAGCATTTT
TRBV5-6	TRBD1	once	TRBJ2-7	CASSMTGGRYEQYF	TGTGCCAGCAGCATGACAGGGGGCAGATACGAGCAGTACTTC
TRBV7-3	TRBD1	-	TRBJ2-2	CASSRTGGTGTGELFF	TGTGCCAGCAGCCGAACAGGAGGGACAGGGACCGGGGAGCTGTTTTTT
TRBV19	TRBD2	-	TRBJ2-2	CASSIDEVGLAGATGELFF	TGTGCCAGTAGTATAGATGAGGTCGGGCTGGCGGGAGCAACCGGGGAGCTGTTTTTT
TRBV9	TRBD1	-	TRBJ2-5	CASSVDRGQETQYF	TGTGCCAGCAGCGTAGACAGGGGACAAGAGACCCAGTACTTC
TRBV4-3	-	-	TRBJ2-1	CASSQDTYNEQFF	TGCGCCAGCAGCCAAGATACCTACAATGAGCAGTTCTTC
TRBV27	-	-	TRBJ2-2	CASTGLLNTGELFF	TGTGCCAGCACGGGACTTTTGAACACCGGGGAGCTGTTTTTT